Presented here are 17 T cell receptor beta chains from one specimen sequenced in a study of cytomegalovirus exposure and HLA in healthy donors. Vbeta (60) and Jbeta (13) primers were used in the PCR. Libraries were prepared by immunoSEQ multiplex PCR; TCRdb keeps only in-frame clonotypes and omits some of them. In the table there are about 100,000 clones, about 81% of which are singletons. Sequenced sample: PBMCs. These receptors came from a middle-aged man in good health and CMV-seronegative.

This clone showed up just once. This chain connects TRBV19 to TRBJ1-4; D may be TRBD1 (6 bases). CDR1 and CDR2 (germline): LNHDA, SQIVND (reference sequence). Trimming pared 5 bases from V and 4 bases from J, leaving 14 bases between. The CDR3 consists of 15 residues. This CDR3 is CASSRDRTINEKLFF. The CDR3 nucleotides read TGTGCCAGTAGTCGCGACAGGACCATTAATGAAAAACTGTTTTTT.

Here the CDR3 DNA reads TGTGCCAGCAGTGAAGCGGGGCAGGGGAGAGCTTTCTTT. Its translation is CASSEAGQGRAFF. The genes are TRBV2 and TRBJ1-1; D may be TRBD1 (6 bases). The V end lost 0 bases, the J end lost 10 bases, and 12 bases lay between the germline ends. The length of the CDR3 is 13 residues. The germline V gene has CDR1 SNHLY and CDR2 FYNNEI. The full variable domain, in which reference TRBV2 and TRBJ1-1 provide the parts outside the CDR3, is EPEVTQTPSHQVTQMGQEVILRCVPISNHLYFYWYRQILGQKVEFLVSFYNNEISEKSEIFDDQFSVERPDGSNFTLKIRSTKLEDSAMYFCASSEAGQGRAFFGQGTRLTVV.

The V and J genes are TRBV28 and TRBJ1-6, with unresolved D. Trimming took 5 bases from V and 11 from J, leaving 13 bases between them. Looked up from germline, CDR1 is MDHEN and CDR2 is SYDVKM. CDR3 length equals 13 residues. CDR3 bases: TGTGCCAGCAGTCCTGACTCGGGGACACCCCTCCACTTT. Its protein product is CASSPDSGTPLHF.

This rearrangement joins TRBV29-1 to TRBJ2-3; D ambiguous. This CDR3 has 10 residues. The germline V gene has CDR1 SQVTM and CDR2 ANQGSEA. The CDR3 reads CRAHTDTQYF. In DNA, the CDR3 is TGCAGGGCCCACACAGATACGCAGTATTTT.

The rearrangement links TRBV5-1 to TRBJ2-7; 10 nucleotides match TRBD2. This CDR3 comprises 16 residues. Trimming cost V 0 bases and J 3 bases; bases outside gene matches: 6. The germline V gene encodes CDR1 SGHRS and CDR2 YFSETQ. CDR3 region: CASSLGLAGEYYEQYF. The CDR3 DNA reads TGCGCCAGCAGCTTGGGGCTAGCGGGGGAGTACTACGAGCAGTACTTC.

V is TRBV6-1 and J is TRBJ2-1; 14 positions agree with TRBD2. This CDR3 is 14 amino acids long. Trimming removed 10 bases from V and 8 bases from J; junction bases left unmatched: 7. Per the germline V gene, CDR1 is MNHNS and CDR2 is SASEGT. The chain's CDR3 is CATKRGLAGDEQFF. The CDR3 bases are TGTGCCACCAAGAGGGGACTAGCGGGGGATGAGCAGTTCTTC.

In DNA, the CDR3 is TGCGCCAGCAGCCCCCTCGGGGGAACCATTAGCTCCTACGAGCAGTACTTC. Translated, it gives CASSPLGGTISSYEQYF. The chain employs TRBV5-1 and TRBJ2-7; a weak D match, TRBD2 (6 bases). This CDR3 region has 17 residues. V was cut by 4 bases and J by 0 bases, with 20 bases left in between. CDR1 is SGHRS, CDR2 YFSETQ, per germline.

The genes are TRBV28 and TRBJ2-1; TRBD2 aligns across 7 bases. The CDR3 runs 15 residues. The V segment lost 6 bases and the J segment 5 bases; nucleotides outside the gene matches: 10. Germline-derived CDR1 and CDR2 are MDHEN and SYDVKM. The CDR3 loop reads CASSVWAGADNEQFF. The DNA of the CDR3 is TGTGCCAGCAGCGTGTGGGCGGGAGCGGACAATGAGCAGTTCTTC.

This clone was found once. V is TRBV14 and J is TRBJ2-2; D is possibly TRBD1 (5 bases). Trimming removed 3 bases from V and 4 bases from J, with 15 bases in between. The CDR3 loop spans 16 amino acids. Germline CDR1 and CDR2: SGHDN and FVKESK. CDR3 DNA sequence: TGTGCCAGCAGCCACTTCCCAAGGGGTCCCACCGGGGAGCTGTTTTTT. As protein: CASSHFPRGPTGELFF.

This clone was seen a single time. CDR3 in amino acids: CASLPGSGTNNEQFF. The DNA for the CDR3 is TGTGCCAGCTTGCCGGGAAGCGGGACGAACAATGAGCAGTTCTTC. J is TRBJ2-1 and V is TRBV18, with 7 bases aligning to TRBD2. Trimming took 7 bases from V and 5 from J; bases not matched to a gene: 11. The CDR3 is 15 amino acids. Germline V CDR1 and CDR2: KGHSH, LQKENI. The variable domain in full, completed from reference TRBV18 and TRBJ2-1, reads NAGVMQNPRHLVRRRGQEARLRCSPMKGHSHVYWYRQLPEEGLKFMVYLQKENIIDESGMPKERFSAEFPKEGPSILRIQQVVRGDSAAYFCASLPGSGTNNEQFFGPGTRLTVL.

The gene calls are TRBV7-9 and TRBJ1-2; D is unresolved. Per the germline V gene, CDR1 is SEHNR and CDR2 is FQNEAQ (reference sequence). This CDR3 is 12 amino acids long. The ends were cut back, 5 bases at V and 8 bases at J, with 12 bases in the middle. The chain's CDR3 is CASSPDYEGYTF. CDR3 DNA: TGTGCCAGCAGCCCCGATTATGAGGGCTACACCTTC.

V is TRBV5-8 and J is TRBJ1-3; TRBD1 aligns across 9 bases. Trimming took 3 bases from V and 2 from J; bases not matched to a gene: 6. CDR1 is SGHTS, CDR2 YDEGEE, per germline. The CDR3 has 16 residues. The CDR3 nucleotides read TGTGCCAGCAGCTGGACAGGGGTTAATACTGGAAACACCATATATTTT. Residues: CASSWTGVNTGNTIYF.

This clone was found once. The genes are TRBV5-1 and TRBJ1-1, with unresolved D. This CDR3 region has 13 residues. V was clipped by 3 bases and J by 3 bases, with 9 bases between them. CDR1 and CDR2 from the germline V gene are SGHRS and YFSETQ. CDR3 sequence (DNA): TGCGCCAGCAGCTGGGCCGGATACACTGAAGCTTTCTTT. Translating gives CASSWAGYTEAFF.

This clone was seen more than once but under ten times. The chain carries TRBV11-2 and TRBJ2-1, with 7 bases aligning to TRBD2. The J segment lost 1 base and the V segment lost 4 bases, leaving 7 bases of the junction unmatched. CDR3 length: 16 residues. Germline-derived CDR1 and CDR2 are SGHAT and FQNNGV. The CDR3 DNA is TGTGCCAGCAGCTCGCCGGGGCGGGGGTCCTACAATGAGCAGTTCTTC. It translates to CASSSPGRGSYNEQFF.

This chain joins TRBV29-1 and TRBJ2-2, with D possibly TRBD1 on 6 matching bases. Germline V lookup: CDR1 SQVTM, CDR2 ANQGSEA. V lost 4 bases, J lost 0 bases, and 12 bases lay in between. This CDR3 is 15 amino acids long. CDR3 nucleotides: TGCAGCGTTGTATACGGGACATCGAACACCGGGGAGCTGTTTTTT. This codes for CSVVYGTSNTGELFF.

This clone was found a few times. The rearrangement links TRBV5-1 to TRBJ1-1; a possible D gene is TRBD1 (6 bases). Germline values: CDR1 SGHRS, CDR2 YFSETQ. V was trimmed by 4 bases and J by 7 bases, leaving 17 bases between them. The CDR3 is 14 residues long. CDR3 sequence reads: CASSRSWDNLEAFF. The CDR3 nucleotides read TGCGCCAGCAGCCGAAGTTGGGACAACCTTGAAGCTTTCTTT.

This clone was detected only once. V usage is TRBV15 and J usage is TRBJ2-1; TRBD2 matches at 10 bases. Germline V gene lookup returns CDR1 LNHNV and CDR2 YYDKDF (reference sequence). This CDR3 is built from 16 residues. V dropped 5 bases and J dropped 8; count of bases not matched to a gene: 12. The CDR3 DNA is TGTGCCACCAGCCGGAGTATGAGCGGGGGGGCCCATGAGCAGTTCTTC. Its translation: CATSRSMSGGAHEQFF. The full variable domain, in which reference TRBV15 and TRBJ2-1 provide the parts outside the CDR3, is DAMVIQNPRYQVTQFGKPVTLSCSQTLNHNVMYWYQQKSSQAPKLLFHYYDKDFNNEADTPDNFQSRRPNTSFCFLDIRSPGLGDTAMYLCATSRSMSGGAHEQFFGPGTRLTVL.